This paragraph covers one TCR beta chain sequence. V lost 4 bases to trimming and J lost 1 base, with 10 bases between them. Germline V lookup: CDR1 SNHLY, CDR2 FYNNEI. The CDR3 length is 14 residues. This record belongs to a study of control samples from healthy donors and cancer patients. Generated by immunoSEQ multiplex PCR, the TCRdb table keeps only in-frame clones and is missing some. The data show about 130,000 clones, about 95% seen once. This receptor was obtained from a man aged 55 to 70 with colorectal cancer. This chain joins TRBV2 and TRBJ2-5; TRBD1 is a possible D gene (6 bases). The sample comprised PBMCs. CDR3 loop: CASSGGTSQETQYF. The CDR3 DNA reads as TGTGCCAGCAGTGGGGGGACAAGCCAAGAGACCCAGTACTTC.